Listed below are T cell receptor beta chains from one sample, sequenced in a study of technical replicates of blood from a handful of donors. The table came from immunoSEQ multiplex PCR; TCRdb's copy has only in-frame clones and leaves some out. The profile shows around 53,000 clones, about 86% of them singletons. The material sequenced was PBMCs. Every receptor here comes from a human donor in good health. Some clones in this sample may be carry-over from other donors' samples. The CDR3 runs from the conserved cysteine through the conserved F or W. The D gene is left open where the match is weak. Size values are once, few and many counts, or a class for expanded clones, and some rows have none.

d_call j_call clone_size v_call cdr3_aa cdr3_nt
- TRBJ2-5 - TRBV5-1 CASSYEQETQYF TGCGCCAGCAGCTACGAGCAAGAGACCCAGTACTTC
TRBD2 TRBJ2-3 - TRBV5-4 CASSPREARTDTQYF TGTGCCAGCAGCCCACGGGAGGCCCGCACAGATACGCAGTATTTT
TRBD2 TRBJ2-5 - TRBV6-6 CASSSGGETQYF TGTGCCAGCTCTTCGGGAGGAGAGACCCAGTACTTC
TRBD2 TRBJ2-3 - TRBV4-1 CASSQARTSGVTDTQYF TGCGCCAGCAGCCAGGCTAGGACTAGCGGGGTCACAGATACGCAGTATTTT
- TRBJ1-1 - TRBV19 CASSIGIQSLVNTEAFF TGTGCCAGTAGTATAGGTATACAGTCACTGGTGAACACTGAAGCTTTCTTT
- TRBJ1-1 - TRBV7-3 CASSRQAGGTEAFF TGTGCCAGCAGCCGACAGGCGGGAGGGACTGAAGCTTTCTTT
- TRBJ2-7 - TRBV10-2 CASMGRVTYEQYF TGCGCCAGCATGGGCAGGGTGACCTACGAGCAGTACTTC
TRBD1 TRBJ1-3 - TRBV4-3 CASSQDLGQGLKNTIYF TGCGCCAGCAGCCAAGATCTGGGACAGGGTTTGAAAAACACCATATATTTT
TRBD1 TRBJ2-1 - TRBV4-3 CASSQIDRAGEQFF TGCGCCAGCAGCCAAATAGACAGGGCGGGTGAGCAGTTCTTC
TRBD2 TRBJ2-1 - TRBV5-1 CASSGGLAGAKNNEQFF TGCGCCAGCAGCGGGGGACTAGCGGGAGCTAAAAACAATGAGCAGTTCTTC
- TRBJ2-7 - TRBV27 CASSPLAPYEQYF TGTGCCAGCAGTCCCCTCGCGCCCTACGAGCAGTACTTC
- TRBJ1-6 - TRBV6-5 CASRSQGLNSPLHF TGTGCCAGCAGGAGCCAGGGACTTAATTCACCCCTCCACTTT
- TRBJ2-7 - TRBV30 CAWSVDTYYEQYF TGTGCCTGGAGTGTGGACACTTACTACGAGCAGTACTTC
- TRBJ1-1 - TRBV11-3 CASSPTGVLWEGAFF TGTGCCAGCAGCCCCACTGGGGTTCTGTGGGAGGGAGCTTTCTTT
- TRBJ1-2 - TRBV29-1 CSVERGGNNYGYTF TGCAGCGTTGAACGCGGGGGAAACAACTATGGCTACACCTTC
- TRBJ2-5 - TRBV11-2 CASSSLRETQYF TGTGCCAGCAGCTCCCTACGGGAGACCCAGTACTTC
- TRBJ2-2 - TRBV11-3 CASGTGQTPNTGELFF TGTGCCAGCGGCACCGGACAGACGCCGAACACCGGGGAGCTGTTTTTT
- TRBJ1-2 - TRBV6-4 CASSDLYGYTF TGTGCCAGCAGTGACTTATATGGCTACACCTTC
- TRBJ2-5 many TRBV6-1 CASSEVGGSSETQYF TGTGCCAGCAGTGAAGTTGGAGGGAGCAGCGAGACCCAGTACTTC
TRBD2 TRBJ2-7 - TRBV6-5 CASSSLAGGDYEQYF TGTGCCAGCAGTTCCCTAGCGGGGGGAGACTACGAGCAGTACTTC
TRBD2 TRBJ2-3 - TRBV7-3 CASSLRTSGASTDTQYF TGTGCCAGCAGCCTCCGGACTAGCGGGGCCAGCACAGATACGCAGTATTTT
TRBD2 TRBJ2-1 - TRBV7-9 CASSLAGLAQFF TGTGCCAGCAGCTTAGCGGGACTAGCTCAGTTCTTC
TRBD1 TRBJ2-7 - TRBV5-6 CASSRTGFLSPWNWQYF TGTGCCAGCAGCCGGACAGGGTTTTTGTCTCCGTGGAACTGGCAGTACTTC